This T cell receptor (beta chain) was captured in a study of beta chain features in type 1 diabetes. V lost 5 bases and J 0 bases, leaving 8 bases between the germline ends. CDR1 and CDR2 from the germline V gene are SGHAT and FQDESV (reference sequence). The CDR3 consists of 13 residues. This clone was seen only a few times. The antigen is not known. Overall study findings and caveats: Type 1 diabetes patients showed a moderate but significant shortening of TCRB CDR3s in all four CD4+ subsets.

The entirety of the isolated RNA underwent reverse transcription, so expressed TCRB transcripts were sequenced. Data came from immunoSEQ multiplex PCR; TCRdb stores just in-frame clones and leaves some out. The data show 200,000 to 300,000 clones, with approximately 11% seen just once and around 0.015% held by the top ten. Each sorted fraction was over 95% pure. The sequencing input was naive CD4+ T cells from blood. The chain combines TRBV11-1 with TRBJ2-7; D gene unclear. The clonotype originates from a man aged 30 to 45 with type 1 diabetes. The CDR3 region has the DNA TGTGCCAGCAGCCCACTTAGCTCCTACGAGCAGTACTTC. It translates to CASSPLSSYEQYF.